This is a list of T cell receptor beta chains from one sample in a study of T cell responses to AZD1222 COVID-19 vaccine. The assay was immunoSEQ multiplex PCR, and TCRdb's table has in-frame clones only and misses some. The data contain about 150,000 clones, 80% to 95% of them singletons. Sequencing used peripheral blood, obtained 28 days after the second AZD1222 dose. Receptors were obtained from an adult who received the AZD1222 COVID-19 vaccine. CDR3s include the opening cysteine and the closing phenylalanine or tryptophan. Each record gives: J gene, D gene, V gene, clone size, CDR3 protein, CDR3 DNA. A D gene is named only where the DNA matches it firmly. Some rows mark clone size as missing; the rest say once, few, many or name a class of expanded clone.

TRBJ1-2	TRBD1	TRBV11-2	NA	CASSSLGDRGRGYTF	TGTGCCAGCAGCTCCCTGGGGGACAGGGGAAGAGGCTACACCTTC
TRBJ1-2	NA	TRBV19	NA	CASTQTGKYGYTF	TGTGCCAGTACTCAAACGGGAAAGTATGGCTACACCTTC
TRBJ2-3	TRBD2	TRBV10-2	NA	CASTGTSGSGGTQYF	TGCGCCAGCACCGGGACTAGCGGGAGCGGCGGTACGCAGTATTTT
TRBJ2-3	NA	TRBV7-9	NA	CASSLAPQHISDTQYF	TGTGCCAGCAGCTTAGCGCCCCAGCACATATCAGATACGCAGTATTTT
TRBJ2-2	TRBD2	TRBV2	NA	CASSESPPDRLAGGLGELFF	TGTGCCAGCAGTGAAAGCCCCCCGGACCGACTAGCGGGAGGGCTTGGGGAGCTGTTTTTT
TRBJ2-3	TRBD2	TRBV5-1	NA	CASSHGLAGPDTQYF	TGCGCCAGCAGCCACGGACTAGCGGGACCCGATACGCAGTATTTT
TRBJ2-1	NA	TRBV18	NA	CASSPSNEQFF	TGTGCCAGCTCACCCTCCAATGAGCAGTTCTTC
TRBJ2-7	NA	TRBV7-8	NA	CASSLVGSSYEQYF	TGTGCCAGCAGCTTAGTGGGCTCATCTTACGAGCAGTACTTC
TRBJ1-2	NA	TRBV7-9	NA	CASSLVGAYGYTF	TGTGCCAGCAGCTTAGTTGGGGCCTATGGCTACACCTTC
TRBJ2-5	TRBD2	TRBV7-7	once	CASSSLAGGPQETQYF	TGTGCCAGCAGCTCGTTAGCGGGAGGCCCCCAAGAGACCCAGTACTTC
TRBJ2-1	TRBD2	TRBV11-3	NA	CASSLDPSGRNVDEQFF	TGTGCCAGCAGCTTAGATCCAAGCGGGAGAAATGTCGATGAGCAGTTCTTC
TRBJ1-1	NA	TRBV13	NA	CASSLRPNTEAFF	TGTGCCAGCAGCTTACGACCGAACACTGAAGCTTTCTTT
TRBJ1-2	NA	TRBV19	NA	CASSNPGQGYTF	TGTGCCAGTAGTAACCCAGGGCAGGGCTACACCTTC
TRBJ2-1	TRBD2	TRBV7-9	NA	CASSGSGTSGLSYNEQFF	TGTGCCAGCAGCGGTTCGGGGACTAGCGGACTCTCCTACAATGAGCAGTTCTTC
TRBJ1-2	TRBD1	TRBV5-1	NA	CASSLGFDKDRGQGYTF	TGCGCCAGCAGCTTGGGGTTTGACAAGGACAGGGGGCAAGGCTACACCTTC
TRBJ2-1	TRBD2	TRBV5-1	NA	CASSLDGSGSRGEQFF	TGCGCCAGCAGCTTGGATGGTAGCGGGAGCCGGGGTGAGCAGTTCTTC
TRBJ1-4	NA	TRBV5-6	NA	CASSLAGAGNEKLFF	TGTGCCAGCAGCTTGGCGGGGGCGGGGAATGAAAAACTGTTTTTT
TRBJ2-1	NA	TRBV21-1	NA	CASSKGTSGRDNEQFF	TGTGCCAGCAGCAAAGGCACTAGCGGGAGGGACAATGAGCAGTTCTTC
TRBJ2-1	NA	TRBV2	NA	CASSPQGFSYNEQFF	TGTGCCAGCAGTCCTCAGGGGTTCTCCTACAATGAGCAGTTCTTC
TRBJ2-1	TRBD2	TRBV6-1	few	CASSEDPAGSNEQFF	TGTGCCAGCAGTGAAGATCCAGCGGGAAGCAATGAGCAGTTCTTC
TRBJ2-7	NA	TRBV27	NA	CASSHLISGLSYEQYF	TGTGCCAGCAGTCACCTCATCAGCGGGTTATCCTACGAGCAGTACTTC
TRBJ2-3	TRBD2	TRBV7-9	NA	CASSLGSSGRSTDTQYF	TGTGCCAGCAGCTTAGGATCTAGCGGGAGGAGCACAGATACGCAGTATTTT